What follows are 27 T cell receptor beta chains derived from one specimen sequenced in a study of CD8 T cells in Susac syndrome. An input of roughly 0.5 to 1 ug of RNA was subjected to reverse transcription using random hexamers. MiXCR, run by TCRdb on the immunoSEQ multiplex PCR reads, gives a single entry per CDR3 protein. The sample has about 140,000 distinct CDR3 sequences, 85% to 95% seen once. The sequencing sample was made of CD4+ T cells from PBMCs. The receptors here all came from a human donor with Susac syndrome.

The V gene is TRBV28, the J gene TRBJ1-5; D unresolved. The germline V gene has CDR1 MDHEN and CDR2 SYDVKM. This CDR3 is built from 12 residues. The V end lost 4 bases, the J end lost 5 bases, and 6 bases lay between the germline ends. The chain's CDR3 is CASSSTDQPQHF. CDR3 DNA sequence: TGTGCCAGCAGTTCGACGGATCAGCCCCAGCATTTT.

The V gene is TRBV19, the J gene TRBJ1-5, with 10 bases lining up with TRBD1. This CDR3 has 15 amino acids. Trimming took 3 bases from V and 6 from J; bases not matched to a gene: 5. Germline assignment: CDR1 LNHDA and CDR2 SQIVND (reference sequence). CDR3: CASSISTGGFQPQHF. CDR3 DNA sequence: TGTGCCAGTAGTATCTCGACAGGGGGCTTTCAGCCCCAGCATTTT.

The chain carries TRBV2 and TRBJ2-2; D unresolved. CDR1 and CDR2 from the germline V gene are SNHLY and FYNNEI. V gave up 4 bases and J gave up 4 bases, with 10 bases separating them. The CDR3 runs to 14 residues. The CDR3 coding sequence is TGTGCCAGCAGTGTTTCCAGTAGCACCGGGGAGCTGTTTTTT. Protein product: CASSVSSSTGELFF. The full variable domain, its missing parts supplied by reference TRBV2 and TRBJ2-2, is EPEVTQTPSHQVTQMGQEVILRCVPISNHLYFYWYRQILGQKVEFLVSFYNNEISEKSEIFDDQFSVERPDGSNFTLKIRSTKLEDSAMYFCASSVSSSTGELFFGEGSRLTVL.

The CDR3 sequence is CASSTRTSGRGNEQFF. CDR3 in DNA: TGTGCCAGTAGTACCCGGACTAGCGGGAGGGGCAATGAGCAGTTCTTC. V and J are TRBV19 and TRBJ2-1; TRBD2 aligns across 15 bases. Germline CDR1 LNHDA, CDR2 SQIVND (reference sequence). The V segment lost 4 bases and the J segment 6 bases; nucleotides outside the gene matches: 4. CDR3 length: 16 amino acids. The full variable domain, with the rest looked up from reference TRBV19 and TRBJ2-1, is DGGITQSPKYLFRKEGQNVTLSCEQNLNHDAMYWYRQDPGQGLRLIYYSQIVNDFQKGDIAEGYSVSREKKESFPLTVTSAQKNPTAFYLCASSTRTSGRGNEQFFGPGTRLTVL.

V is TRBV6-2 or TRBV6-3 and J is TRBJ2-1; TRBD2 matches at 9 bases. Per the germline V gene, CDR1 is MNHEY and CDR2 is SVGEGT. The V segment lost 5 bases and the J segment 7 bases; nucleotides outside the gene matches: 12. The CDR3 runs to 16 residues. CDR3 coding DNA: TGTGCCAGCAGTCGGGGCACCAGCGGGAGGTCGAATGAGCAGTTCTTC. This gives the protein CASSRGTSGRSNEQFF.

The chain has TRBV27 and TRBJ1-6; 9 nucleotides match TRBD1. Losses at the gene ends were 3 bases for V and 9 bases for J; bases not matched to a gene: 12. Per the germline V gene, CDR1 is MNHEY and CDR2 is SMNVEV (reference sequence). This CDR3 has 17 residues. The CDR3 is CASSFLPGQGRASPLHF. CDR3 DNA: TGTGCCAGCAGTTTCTTACCGGGACAGGGAAGGGCTTCACCCCTCCACTTT.

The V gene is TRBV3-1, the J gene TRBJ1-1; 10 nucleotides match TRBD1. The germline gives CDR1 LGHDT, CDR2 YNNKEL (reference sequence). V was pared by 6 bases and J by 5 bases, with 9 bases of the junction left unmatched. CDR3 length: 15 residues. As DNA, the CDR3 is TGTGCCAGCAGGCGTCCCGGGACAGGGGTTACTGAAGCTTTCTTT. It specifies CASRRPGTGVTEAFF. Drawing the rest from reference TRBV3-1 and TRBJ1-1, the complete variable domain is DTAVSQTPKYLVTQMGNDKSIKCEQNLGHDTMYWYKQDSKKFLKIMFSYNNKELIINETVPNRFSPKSPDKAHLNLHINSLELGDSAVYFCASRRPGTGVTEAFFGQGTRLTVV.

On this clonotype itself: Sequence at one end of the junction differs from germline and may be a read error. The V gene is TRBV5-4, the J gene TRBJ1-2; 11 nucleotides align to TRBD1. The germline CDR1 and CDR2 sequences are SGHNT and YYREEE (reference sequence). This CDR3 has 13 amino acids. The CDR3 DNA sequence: TGTGCCAGCACCTTGGGACAGGGGGGAGGCTACACCTTC. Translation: CASTLGQGGGYTF.

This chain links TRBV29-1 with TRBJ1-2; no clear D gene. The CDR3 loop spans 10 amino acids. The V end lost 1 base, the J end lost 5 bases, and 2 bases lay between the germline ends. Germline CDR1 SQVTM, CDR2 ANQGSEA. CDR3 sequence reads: CSVEGYGYTF. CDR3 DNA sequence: TGCAGCGTTGAAGGATATGGCTACACCTTC.

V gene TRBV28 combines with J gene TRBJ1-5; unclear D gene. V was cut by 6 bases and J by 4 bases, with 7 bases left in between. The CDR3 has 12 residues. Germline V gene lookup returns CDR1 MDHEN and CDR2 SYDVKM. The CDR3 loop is CASRGINQPQHF. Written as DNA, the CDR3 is TGTGCCAGCAGGGGGATAAATCAGCCCCAGCATTTT.

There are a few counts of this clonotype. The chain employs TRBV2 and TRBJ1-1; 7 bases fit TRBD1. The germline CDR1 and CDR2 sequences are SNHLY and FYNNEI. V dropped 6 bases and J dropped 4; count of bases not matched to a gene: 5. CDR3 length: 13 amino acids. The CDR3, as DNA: TGTGCCAGCAGAGACAGGGCTGGCACTGAAGCTTTCTTT. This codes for CASRDRAGTEAFF.

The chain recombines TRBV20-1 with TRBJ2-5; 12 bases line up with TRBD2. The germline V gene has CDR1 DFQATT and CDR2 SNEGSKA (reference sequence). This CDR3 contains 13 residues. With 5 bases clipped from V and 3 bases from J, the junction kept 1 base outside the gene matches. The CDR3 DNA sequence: TGCAGTGCTCGGACTAGCGGGGAAGAGACCCAGTACTTC. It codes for CSARTSGEETQYF.

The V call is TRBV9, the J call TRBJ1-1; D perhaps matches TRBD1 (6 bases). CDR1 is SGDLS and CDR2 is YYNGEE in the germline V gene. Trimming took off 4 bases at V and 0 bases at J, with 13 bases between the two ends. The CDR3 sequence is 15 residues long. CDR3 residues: CASSHPTGVNTEAFF. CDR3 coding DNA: TGTGCCAGCAGCCACCCGACAGGAGTGAACACTGAAGCTTTCTTT.

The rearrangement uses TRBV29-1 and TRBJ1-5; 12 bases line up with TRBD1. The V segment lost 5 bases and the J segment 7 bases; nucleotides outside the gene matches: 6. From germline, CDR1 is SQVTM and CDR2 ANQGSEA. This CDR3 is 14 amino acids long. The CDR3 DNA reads TGCAGCGTTCGGGACAGGGGGCCCGGACAGCCCCAGCATTTT. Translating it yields CSVRDRGPGQPQHF.

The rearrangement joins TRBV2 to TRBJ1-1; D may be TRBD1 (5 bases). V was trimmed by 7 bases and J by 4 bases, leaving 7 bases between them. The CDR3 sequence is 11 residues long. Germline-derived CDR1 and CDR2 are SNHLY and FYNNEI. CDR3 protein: CASTGGTEAFF. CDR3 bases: TGTGCCAGCACGGGGGGCACTGAAGCTTTCTTT.

The CDR3 loop reads CASSSGQGAEAFF. The CDR3, as DNA: TGTGCCAGCAGTTCGGGACAGGGCGCTGAAGCTTTCTTT. This rearrangement joins TRBV28 to TRBJ1-1; 9 positions match TRBD1. The CDR3 is made up of 13 amino acids. Trimming took 4 bases from V and 6 from J; bases not matched to a gene: 3. CDR1 and CDR2 from the germline V gene are MDHEN and SYDVKM.

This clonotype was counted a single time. As DNA, the CDR3 is TGTGCCAGCAGCCCCAGGGCGCGAACTGAAGCTTTCTTT. This sequence encodes CASSPRARTEAFF. The chain is built from TRBV12-3 or TRBV12-4 and TRBJ1-1; D possibly corresponds to TRBD1 (5 bases). This CDR3 is 13 amino acids long. V lost 6 bases, J lost 5 bases, and 13 bases lay in between.

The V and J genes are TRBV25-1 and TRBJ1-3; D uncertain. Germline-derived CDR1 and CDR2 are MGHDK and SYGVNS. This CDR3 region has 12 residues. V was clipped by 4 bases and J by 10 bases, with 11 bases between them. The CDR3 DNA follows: TGTGCCAGCAGTGGTCCCGAATGGACCATATATTTT. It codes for CASSGPEWTIYF. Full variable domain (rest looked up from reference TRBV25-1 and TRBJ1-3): EADIYQTPRYLVIGTGKKITLECSQTMGHDKMYWYQQDPGMELHLIHYSYGVNSTEKGDLSSESTVSRIRTEHFPLTLESARPSHTSQYLCASSGPEWTIYFGEGSWLTVV.

In nucleotides, the CDR3 is TGCAGTGCCGCACCCGGGGAAGAAAACATTCAGTACTTC. It codes for CSAAPGEENIQYF. V usage is TRBV20-1 and J usage is TRBJ2-4; a weak D match, TRBD2 (5 bases). V was shortened by 6 bases and J by 5 bases, with 14 bases between the two germline ends. Germline V lookup: CDR1 DFQATT, CDR2 SNEGSKA (reference sequence). The CDR3 sequence is 13 residues long.

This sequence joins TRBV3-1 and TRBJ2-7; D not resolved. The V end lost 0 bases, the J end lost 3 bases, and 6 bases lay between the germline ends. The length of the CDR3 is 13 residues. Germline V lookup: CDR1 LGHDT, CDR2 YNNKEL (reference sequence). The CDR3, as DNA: TGTGCCAGCAGCCAAGAGAATAGCTACGAGCAGTACTTC. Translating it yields CASSQENSYEQYF.

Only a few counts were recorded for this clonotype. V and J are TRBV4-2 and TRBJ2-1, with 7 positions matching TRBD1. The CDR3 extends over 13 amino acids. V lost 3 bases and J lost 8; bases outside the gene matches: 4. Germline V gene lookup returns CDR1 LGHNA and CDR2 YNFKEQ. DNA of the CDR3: TGTGCCAGCAGCCAGCGTACAGGGGATGAGCAGTTCTTC. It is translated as CASSQRTGDEQFF.

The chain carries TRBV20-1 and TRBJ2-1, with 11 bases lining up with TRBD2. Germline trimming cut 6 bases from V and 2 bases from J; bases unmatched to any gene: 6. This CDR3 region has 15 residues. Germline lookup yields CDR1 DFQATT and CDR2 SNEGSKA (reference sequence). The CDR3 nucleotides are TGCAGTGCCACTAGCGGGAGCTCCCCCTACAATGAGCAGTTCTTC. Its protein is CSATSGSSPYNEQFF.

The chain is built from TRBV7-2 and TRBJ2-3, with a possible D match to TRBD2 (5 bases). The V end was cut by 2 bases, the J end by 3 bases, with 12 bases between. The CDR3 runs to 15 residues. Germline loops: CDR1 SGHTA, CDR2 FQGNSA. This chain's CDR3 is CASSLSPADTDTQYF. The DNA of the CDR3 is TGTGCCAGCAGCTTAAGTCCAGCGGATACAGATACGCAGTATTTT.

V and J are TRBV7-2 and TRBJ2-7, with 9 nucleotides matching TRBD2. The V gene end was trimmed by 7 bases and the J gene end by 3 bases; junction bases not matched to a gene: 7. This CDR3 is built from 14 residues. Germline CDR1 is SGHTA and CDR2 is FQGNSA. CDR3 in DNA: TGTGCCAGCAACATGCGGGGGGGGGACTACGAGCAGTACTTC. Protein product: CASNMRGGDYEQYF.

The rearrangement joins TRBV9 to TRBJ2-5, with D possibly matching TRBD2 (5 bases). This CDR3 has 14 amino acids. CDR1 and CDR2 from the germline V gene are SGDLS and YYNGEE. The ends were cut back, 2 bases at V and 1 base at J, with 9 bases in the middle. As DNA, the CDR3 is TGTGCCAGCAGCGTGGCAGCGGTCCAAGAGACCCAGTACTTC. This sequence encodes CASSVAAVQETQYF.

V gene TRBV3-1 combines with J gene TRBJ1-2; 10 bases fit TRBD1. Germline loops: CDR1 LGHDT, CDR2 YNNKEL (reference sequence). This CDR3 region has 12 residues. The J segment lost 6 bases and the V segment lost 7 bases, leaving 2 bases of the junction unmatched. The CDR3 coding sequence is TGTGCCAGCACGGACAGGGGGGATGGCTACACCTTC. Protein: CASTDRGDGYTF.

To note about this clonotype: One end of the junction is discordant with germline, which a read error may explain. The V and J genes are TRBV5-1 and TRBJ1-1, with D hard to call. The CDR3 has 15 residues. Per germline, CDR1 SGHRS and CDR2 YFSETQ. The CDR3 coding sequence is TGCGCCAGCAGCTTGGCCACGGACGGGAACTCTGAAGCTTTCTTT. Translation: CASSLATDGNSEAFF.